A single sample gave rise to the 30 T cell receptor beta chains below, sequenced in a study of shared clonotypes between healthy human individuals. This table comes from immunoSEQ multiplex PCR, and its TCRdb copy is limited to in-frame clones, with some not included. The table includes some 1.5 million clones, 96% detected once. Sequenced: naive CD4+ T cells sorted from blood. Indicated subset: CD45RA+ positively selected. The source is a man between 25 and 39 years old in good health.

The gene calls are TRBV7-2 and TRBJ2-3, with a possible D match to TRBD1 (5 bases). Germline V gene lookup returns CDR1 SGHTA and CDR2 FQGNSA. The CDR3 runs 14 residues. Between the trimmed V and J ends, which lost 4 bases and 5 bases, there was a span of 13 bases. CDR3 nucleotide sequence: TGTGCCAGCAGCTCCCAGGGTCGGGTAGATACGCAGTATTTT. Amino acid sequence: CASSSQGRVDTQYF.

V usage is TRBV11-3 and J usage is TRBJ2-1; D is unresolved. The germline V gene encodes CDR1 SGHNT and CDR2 YENEEA. The CDR3 totals 13 residues. Trimming cost V 5 bases and J 10 bases, with 15 bases left between them. In DNA form, the CDR3 reads TGTGCCAGCAGCCCCTTACCCTTTCGGGAGCAGTTCTTC. This sequence encodes CASSPLPFREQFF.

The rearrangement uses TRBV6-5 and TRBJ1-1, with unresolved D. The CDR3 runs to 15 residues. V lost 1 base and J 2 bases, leaving 11 bases between the germline ends. Germline CDR1 is MNHEY and CDR2 is SVGAGI. The CDR3 sequence is CASSYWGATNTEAFF. CDR3 nucleotides: TGTGCCAGCAGTTACTGGGGAGCAACCAACACTGAAGCTTTCTTT.

J is TRBJ1-1 and V is TRBV28; 7 nucleotides line up with TRBD1. This CDR3 has 15 residues. With 6 bases clipped from V and 1 base from J, the junction kept 8 bases outside the gene matches. CDR1 MDHEN and CDR2 SYDVKM come from the germline V gene. The CDR3 nucleotides read TGTGCCAGCAGCCCGATAGGGACAGAGAACACTGAAGCTTTCTTT. This gives the protein CASSPIGTENTEAFF.

The chain uses TRBV7-6 and TRBJ2-7, with a weak D call TRBD1 (5 bases). V lost 4 bases, J lost 2 bases, and 9 bases lay in between. The CDR3 runs to 13 residues. The germline CDR1 and CDR2 sequences are SGHVS and FNYEAQ. The CDR3 reads CASSSDRTYEQYF. In nucleotides, the CDR3 is TGTGCCAGCAGCTCCGACAGAACCTACGAGCAGTACTTC.

The V and J genes are TRBV2 and TRBJ1-1, with D possibly TRBD1 on 6 matching bases. Germline CDR1 reads SNHLY; CDR2 reads FYNNEI. V was clipped by 9 bases and J by 4 bases, with 15 bases between them. This CDR3 spans 13 amino acids. The CDR3 region is CASGLGASTEAFF. As DNA, the CDR3 is TGTGCCAGTGGCCTGGGGGCGAGCACTGAAGCTTTCTTT. The variable domain in full, completed from reference TRBV2 and TRBJ1-1, reads EPEVTQTPSHQVTQMGQEVILRCVPISNHLYFYWYRQILGQKVEFLVSFYNNEISEKSEIFDDQFSVERPDGSNFTLKIRSTKLEDSAMYFCASGLGASTEAFFGQGTRLTVV.

V and J are TRBV29-1 and TRBJ2-1; D tentatively fits TRBD1 or TRBD2 (5 bases each). The CDR3 is made up of 13 amino acids. The ends were cut back, 3 bases at V and 3 bases at J, with 9 bases in the middle. Germline values: CDR1 SQVTM, CDR2 ANQGSEA. CDR3 loop: CSVEGDRYNEQFF. CDR3 DNA: TGCAGCGTTGAGGGGGATCGCTACAATGAGCAGTTCTTC.

This clone was seen once. The CDR3 reads CASRTGGRNYGYTF. The CDR3 DNA reads as TGTGCCAGTAGGACAGGGGGCCGGAACTATGGCTACACCTTC. This chain joins TRBV19 and TRBJ1-2, with TRBD1 identical over 10 bases. CDR3 length: 14 amino acids. Germline trimming cut 6 bases from V and 2 bases from J; bases unmatched to any gene: 3. Germline assignment: CDR1 LNHDA and CDR2 SQIVND (reference sequence).

The rearrangement joins TRBV7-2 to TRBJ2-1; D gene ambiguous. Germline V lookup: CDR1 SGHTA, CDR2 FQGNSA. V lost 2 bases and J lost 0, with 8 bases in between. This CDR3 is 15 amino acids long. The CDR3 coding sequence is TGTGCCAGCAGCTTACTTATCAGCTCCTACAATGAGCAGTTCTTC. Its protein product is CASSLLISSYNEQFF.

The genes are TRBV7-2 and TRBJ2-1; D may be TRBD2 (6 bases). Germline V gene data show CDR1 as SGHTA and CDR2 as FQGNSA. Between the trimmed V and J ends, which lost 6 bases and 16 bases, there was a span of 16 bases. The CDR3 is made up of 11 amino acids. The CDR3 loop reads CASRNGRDAFF. In DNA, the CDR3 is TGTGCCAGCAGAAATGGGCGGGACGCTTTCTTC. The variable domain in full, completed from reference TRBV7-2 and TRBJ2-1, reads GAGVSQSPSNKVTEKGKDVELRCDPISGHTALYWYRQSLGQGLEFLIYFQGNSAPDKSGLPSDRFSAERTGGSVSTLTIQRTQQEDSAVYLCASRNGRDAFFGPGTRLTVL.

This sequence joins TRBV19 and TRBJ1-5; D is unresolved. Per the germline V gene, CDR1 is LNHDA and CDR2 is SQIVND (reference sequence). V was cut by 4 bases and J by 2 bases, with 3 bases left in between. This CDR3 contains 12 residues. The CDR3 DNA is TGTGCCAGTAGTAGGCGCAATCAGCCCCAGCATTTT. As protein: CASSRRNQPQHF.

On this clone: Other DNA sequences in this specimen translate into the identical CDR3. V is TRBV18 and J is TRBJ1-1, with D tentatively TRBD1 (5 bases). The V gene lost 2 bases and the J gene lost 5 bases, with 9 bases spanning the gap. This CDR3 is built from 13 residues. Germline V gene sequence: CDR1 KGHSH, CDR2 LQKENI. The DNA for the CDR3 is TGTGCCAGCTCACCATCCGGGGGGACTGAAGCTTTCTTT. The encoded protein is CASSPSGGTEAFF.

Remarks on this clone: The same CDR3 can be traced to other DNA sequences in this sample. The J gene is TRBJ2-7, the V gene TRBV29-1; D perhaps matches TRBD1 (5 bases). Germline-derived CDR1 and CDR2 are SQVTM and ANQGSEA. The CDR3 sequence is 12 residues long. V lost 5 bases to trimming and J lost 2 bases, with 10 bases between them. The CDR3, as DNA: TGCAGCGTTCGCCAGGGCGCCTACGAGCAGTACTTC. Translated: CSVRQGAYEQYF.

J is TRBJ2-6 and V is TRBV5-1, with 10 bases aligning to TRBD1. Per the germline V gene, CDR1 is SGHRS and CDR2 is YFSETQ. The CDR3 has 18 amino acids. With V trimmed by 7 bases and J by 0 bases, 10 bases remained unmatched. CDR3 sequence: CASDIPGQGHSGANVLTF. The DNA of the CDR3 is TGCGCCAGCGATATACCGGGACAGGGGCACTCTGGGGCCAACGTCCTGACTTTC. Variable domain in full (rest from reference TRBV5-1 and TRBJ2-6): KAGVTQTPRYLIKTRGQQVTLSCSPISGHRSVSWYQQTPGQGLQFLFEYFSETQRNKGNFPGRFSGRQFSNSRSEMNVSTLELGDSALYLCASDIPGQGHSGANVLTFGAGSRLTVL.

Notes on this clone: An end of the junction does not agree with germline; a read error may underlie this. The chain joins TRBV6-1 to TRBJ1-5, with D uncertain. There are 15 residues in the CDR3. CDR1 is MNHNS and CDR2 is SASEGT in the germline V gene. The CDR3 is CASSEAGRDNQPQHF. The CDR3 region has the DNA TGTGCCAGCAGTGAAGCTGGCCGGGATAATCAACCCCAGCATTTT.

This clone has just one count. The rearrangement uses TRBV6-4 and TRBJ2-5, with D unclear. CDR3 length: 16 residues. V lost 6 bases to trimming and J lost 5 bases, with 22 bases between them. Germline-derived CDR1 and CDR2 are MRHNA and SNTAGT. CDR3 bases: TGTGCCAGCAGCGAACAGCCTTGGGGTCAGACGGAGACCCAGTACTTC. Its translation is CASSEQPWGQTETQYF.

The chain employs TRBV20-1 and TRBJ2-1; unclear D gene. The V end lost 1 base, the J end lost 7 bases, and 5 bases lay between the germline ends. This CDR3 contains 11 residues. Germline V gene sequence: CDR1 DFQATT, CDR2 SNEGSKA (reference sequence). The CDR3 is CSARVRNEQFF. CDR3 DNA: TGCAGTGCTAGAGTTAGAAATGAGCAGTTCTTC.

This chain links TRBV6-1 with TRBJ1-5; no clear D. The CDR3 has 13 amino acids. Germline assignment: CDR1 MNHNS and CDR2 SASEGT. The V end lost 4 bases, the J end lost 1 base, and 5 bases lay between the germline ends. The DNA of the CDR3 is TGTGCCAGCAGTGTAAAAAGCAATCAGCCCCAGCATTTT. Its protein is CASSVKSNQPQHF.

This clone appeared once. The chain links TRBV6-6 to TRBJ1-1, with TRBD1 as a possible D gene (6 bases). Germline CDR1 and CDR2: MNHNY and SVGAGI (reference sequence). Trimming left V 2 bases short and J 10 bases short, with 8 bases between. This CDR3 is built from 11 residues. CDR3 region: CASSYGGPAFF. CDR3 nucleotides: TGTGCCAGCAGTTACGGGGGCCCAGCTTTCTTT.

The chain links TRBV30 to TRBJ2-5, with D unresolved. This CDR3 has 13 amino acids. Trimming pared 0 bases from V and 5 bases from J, leaving 10 bases between. CDR1 and CDR2 (germline): GTSNPN, SVGIG (reference sequence). CDR3 region: CAWSVSLRETQYF. CDR3 nucleotides: TGTGCCTGGAGTGTATCCCTCCGTGAGACCCAGTACTTC.

The chain employs TRBV7-2 and TRBJ1-5; 8 positions match TRBD1. The germline V gene has CDR1 SGHTA and CDR2 FQGNSA. With 5 bases clipped from V and 3 bases from J, the junction kept 6 bases outside the gene matches. The CDR3 extends over 15 amino acids. The CDR3 spells CASSPGTGNNQPQHF. CDR3 DNA sequence: TGTGCCAGCAGCCCCGGGACAGGAAACAATCAGCCCCAGCATTTT.

The V gene is TRBV5-1, the J gene TRBJ2-2; 11 nucleotides line up with TRBD2. V lost 0 bases to trimming and J lost 1 base; unmatched junction nucleotides: 8. Germline V gene sequence: CDR1 SGHRS, CDR2 YFSETQ. The CDR3 has 19 residues. CDR3 amino acids: CASSLGVLAGAGNTGELFF. CDR3 sequence (DNA): TGCGCCAGCAGCTTGGGTGTACTAGCGGGAGCCGGGAACACCGGGGAGCTGTTTTTT.

The chain couples TRBV27 to TRBJ1-5; D is perhaps TRBD1 (6 bases). Trimming removed 5 bases from V and 0 bases from J, with 11 bases in between. This CDR3 spans 15 amino acids. Germline CDR1 is MNHEY and CDR2 is SMNVEV (reference sequence). The CDR3 spells CASSHRVGSNQPQHF. The CDR3, as DNA: TGTGCCAGCAGTCACAGGGTCGGTAGCAATCAGCCCCAGCATTTT.

The chain recombines TRBV5-8 with TRBJ2-6; 11 bases match TRBD1. This CDR3 is built from 17 residues. The junction had 7 bases not matched to a gene; V was cut back by 6 bases and J by 2 bases. Germline CDR1 and CDR2: SGHTS and YDEGEE. CDR3 sequence: CASTSPDRGPGANVLTF. The CDR3 coding sequence is TGTGCCAGCACCTCCCCGGACAGGGGGCCTGGGGCCAACGTCCTGACTTTC.

This chain links TRBV5-1 with TRBJ2-5; 10 positions agree with TRBD1. V lost 3 bases, J lost 1 base, and 6 bases stayed unmatched. The length of the CDR3 is 16 residues. Per germline, CDR1 SGHRS and CDR2 YFSETQ. The CDR3 DNA is TGCGCCAGCAGCTGGCCGGGACAGGGGCTCCAAGAGACCCAGTACTTC. Its protein product is CASSWPGQGLQETQYF.

The V and J genes are TRBV7-2 and TRBJ1-3; D is unclear. CDR1 and CDR2 (germline): SGHTA, FQGNSA. Trimming stripped 4 bases from V and 0 bases from J, with 7 bases between. The CDR3 spans 14 residues. The CDR3 sequence: CASSYTYSGNTIYF. The CDR3 nucleotides are TGTGCCAGCAGCTACACCTACTCTGGAAACACCATATATTTT.

The rearrangement links TRBV18 to TRBJ2-1; 14 bases map to TRBD2. The CDR3 loop spans 19 amino acids. Germline V gene lookup returns CDR1 KGHSH and CDR2 LQKENI. With 5 bases clipped from V and 1 base from J, the junction kept 10 bases outside the gene matches. The CDR3 reads CASSKPGTSGRRSYNEQFF. DNA of the CDR3: TGTGCCAGCTCAAAACCCGGGACTAGCGGGAGAAGGTCCTACAATGAGCAGTTCTTC.

This clone has just one count. The chain couples TRBV6-1 to TRBJ2-5; the D gene is possibly TRBD2 (5 bases). Trimming left V 7 bases short and J 1 base short, with 13 bases between. The CDR3 runs to 14 residues. Germline loops: CDR1 MNHNS, CDR2 SASEGT. CDR3: CASNGRRIQETQYF. CDR3 coding DNA: TGTGCCAGCAATGGGAGACGGATCCAAGAGACCCAGTACTTC.

J is TRBJ1-5 and V is TRBV15; D is possibly TRBD1 (6 bases). V dropped 4 bases and J dropped 6 bases, with 13 bases sitting between them. The CDR3 covers 14 residues. CDR1 is LNHNV and CDR2 is YYDKDF in the germline V gene (reference sequence). CDR3 in DNA: TGTGCCACCAGCACAGGACAGTTTAGTCAGCCCCAGCATTTT. Protein product: CATSTGQFSQPQHF. The whole variable domain, remainder taken from reference TRBV15 and TRBJ1-5, is DAMVIQNPRYQVTQFGKPVTLSCSQTLNHNVMYWYQQKSSQAPKLLFHYYDKDFNNEADTPDNFQSRRPNTSFCFLDIRSPGLGDTAMYLCATSTGQFSQPQHFGDGTRLSIL.

The chain has TRBV6-4 and TRBJ1-2; tentative D call: TRBD1 (6 bases). This CDR3 is 13 amino acids long. V was shortened by 8 bases and J by 8 bases, with 18 bases between the two germline ends. CDR1 MRHNA and CDR2 SNTAGT come from the germline V gene. The CDR3 reads CASRQDQLCGYTF. In DNA, the CDR3 is TGTGCCAGCCGACAGGACCAACTCTGCGGCTACACCTTC.